The 4 T cell receptor beta chains reported below all come from one sample, sequenced in a study of cytomegalovirus exposure and HLA in healthy donors. Primers for the PCR totalled 60 Vbeta and 13 Jbeta. Data came from immunoSEQ multiplex PCR; TCRdb stores just in-frame clones and leaves some out. The repertoire consists of about 200,000 clones, with less than 80% occurring once and the leading ten covering approximately 0.22%. The specimen sequenced was PBMCs. Source of these receptors: a girl aged 2-15 years in good health and CMV-seronegative.

This chain uses TRBV5-1 with TRBJ2-1; possible D gene TRBD1, 6 bases. V was pared by 0 bases and J by 6 bases, with 10 bases between. Germline V gene lookup returns CDR1 SGHRS and CDR2 YFSETQ. The CDR3 sequence is 14 residues long. The CDR3 sequence is CASSLGGQLNEQFF. As DNA, the CDR3 is TGCGCCAGCAGCTTGGGAGGACAGCTCAATGAGCAGTTCTTC.

This chain links TRBV5-1 with TRBJ2-5; maybe TRBD2 (6 bases). V was clipped by 0 bases and J by 4 bases, with 13 bases between them. The CDR3 loop spans 15 amino acids. Looked up from germline, CDR1 is SGHRS and CDR2 is YFSETQ. As DNA, the CDR3 is TGCGCCAGCAGCTTGGCCGCGGGGAAACGAGAGACCCAGTACTTC. Its protein product is CASSLAAGKRETQYF.

This clone was seen only a few times. The genes are TRBV7-9 and TRBJ2-3; 9 bases are shared with TRBD2. The CDR3 spans 17 residues. Germline CDR1 and CDR2: SEHNR and FQNEAQ (reference sequence). J lost 2 bases, V lost 5 bases, and 11 bases had no gene match. The CDR3 DNA follows: TGTGCCAGCAGCCCCCCCCCTCTAGCGGGGTACACAGATACGCAGTATTTT. It yields the protein CASSPPPLAGYTDTQYF.

The chain recombines TRBV29-1 with TRBJ1-1, with D uncertain. The V end lost 7 bases, the J end lost 2 bases, and 11 bases lay between the germline ends. CDR3 size: 12 residues. Germline V gene lookup returns CDR1 SQVTM and CDR2 ANQGSEA. CDR3: CSGLPPNTEAFF. DNA of the CDR3: TGCAGCGGACTACCACCCAACACTGAAGCTTTCTTT.